This entry lists 22 T cell receptor beta chains sequenced from one sample in a study of cytomegalovirus exposure and HLA in healthy donors. Only in-frame clones appear in the TCRdb table, and some are missing; sequencing was by immunoSEQ multiplex PCR. Here the sample spans approximately 100,000 clones, approximately 93% being singletons. The sequenced sample was PBMCs. The origin of the receptors is a woman in her thirties in good health and CMV-seropositive.

CDR3 bases: TGTGCCAGCAATACAGGCCCTAACTATGGCTACACCTTC. This encodes CASNTGPNYGYTF. This chain links TRBV28 with TRBJ1-2; D is possibly TRBD1 (5 bases). The V end lost 7 bases, the J end lost 0 bases, and 9 bases lay between the germline ends. There are 13 residues in the CDR3. Germline CDR1 is MDHEN and CDR2 is SYDVKM.

V gene TRBV21-1 combines with J gene TRBJ2-7; the table's D call of TRBD1 was not tested on the DNA. TRBV21-1 represents a pseudogene. There are 15 residues in the CDR3. CDR3 coding DNA: TGTGCCAGCAGCAACAGGGTCCCAAGCTCCTACGAGCAGTACTTC. Protein sequence: CASSNRVPSSYEQYF.

The V and J genes are TRBV29-1 and TRBJ2-1, with a tentative D call TRBD1 (6 bases). This CDR3 contains 14 residues. V was pared by 7 bases and J by 8 bases, with 21 bases between. Germline assignment: CDR1 SQVTM and CDR2 ANQGSEA. CDR3 DNA: TGCAGCGCTGAGAGGGGGATGCGGGCTTATGAGCAGTTCTTC. Its translation is CSAERGMRAYEQFF.

The rearrangement links TRBV7-9 to TRBJ2-3, with 7 bases lining up with TRBD2. This CDR3 has 14 amino acids. CDR1 is SEHNR, CDR2 FQNEAQ, per germline (reference sequence). The V and J ends lost 1 base and 4 bases, in that order; junction bases with no gene match: 2. The CDR3 nucleotides read TGTGCCAGCAGCTTAGGCGGGAGCGCAGATACGCAGTATTTT. Translation: CASSLGGSADTQYF.

The rearrangement uses TRBV30 and TRBJ2-5; TRBD2 matches at 9 bases. CDR3 size: 13 residues. Germline CDR1 GTSNPN, CDR2 SVGIG (reference sequence). The J segment lost 5 bases and the V segment lost 4 bases, leaving 5 bases of the junction unmatched. The CDR3 sequence is CAWTSGNEETQYF. In nucleotides, the CDR3 is TGTGCCTGGACTAGCGGGAATGAGGAGACCCAGTACTTC.

V and J are TRBV29-1 and TRBJ1-4; D is unclear. V was trimmed by 1 base and J by 0 bases, leaving 6 bases between them. There are 14 residues in the CDR3. Germline V gene lookup returns CDR1 SQVTM and CDR2 ANQGSEA. The CDR3 nucleotides are TGCAGCGTTGAAGGCGATGCAACTAATGAAAAACTGTTTTTT. As protein: CSVEGDATNEKLFF.

For the CDR3, the DNA is TGTGCCAGCAGTACCCGGACAGGGGGCGCGTCTGGGGCCAACGTCCTGACTTTC. It codes for CASSTRTGGASGANVLTF. V gene TRBV27 combines with J gene TRBJ2-6, with 11 nucleotides matching TRBD1. This CDR3 contains 18 residues. The V gene end was trimmed by 5 bases and the J gene end by 1 base; junction bases not matched to a gene: 7. The germline CDR1 and CDR2 sequences are MNHEY and SMNVEV (reference sequence).

The chain uses TRBV28 and TRBJ2-1; TRBD2 matches 7 bases. The V gene's germline CDR1 is MDHEN and CDR2 SYDVKM. V was clipped by 3 bases and J by 8 bases; unmatched bases: 7. This CDR3 comprises 14 residues. This CDR3 is CASSFSTGRYEQFF. In DNA form, the CDR3 reads TGTGCCAGCAGTTTCTCTACCGGGAGGTATGAGCAGTTCTTC. The whole variable domain, remainder taken from reference TRBV28 and TRBJ2-1, is DVKVTQSSRYLVKRTGEKVFLECVQDMDHENMFWYRQDPGLGLRLIYFSYDVKMKEKGDIPEGYSVSREKKERFSLILESASTNQTSMYLCASSFSTGRYEQFFGPGTRLTVL.

This clone appeared a few times. The chain employs TRBV6-5 and TRBJ2-7; 7 bases line up with TRBD1. The CDR3 has 14 residues. Germline trimming cut 5 bases from V and 0 bases from J; bases unmatched to any gene: 4. Germline CDR1 MNHEY, CDR2 SVGAGI. CDR3 in DNA: TGTGCCAGCAGTCTAAGGGACAGCTCCTACGAGCAGTACTTC. It codes for CASSLRDSSYEQYF.

This chain joins TRBV18 and TRBJ2-5, with a tentative D call TRBD1 (10 bases). Trimming stripped 3 bases from V and 5 bases from J, with 16 bases between. This CDR3 is built from 15 residues. The germline gives CDR1 KGHSH, CDR2 LQKENI. The CDR3 DNA reads as TGTGCCAGCTCACCCCTAGCGGGACAGGGGGAGACCCAGTACTTC. It yields the protein CASSPLAGQGETQYF.

The chain employs TRBV28 and TRBJ2-1, with TRBD2 matching 7 bases. CDR1 is MDHEN, CDR2 SYDVKM, per germline. This CDR3 has 17 amino acids. Germline trimming cut 6 bases from V and 5 bases from J; bases unmatched to any gene: 16. CDR3 loop: CASSPLLVWGGNNEQFF. In DNA, the CDR3 is TGTGCCAGCAGCCCCCTCTTGGTCTGGGGGGGGAACAATGAGCAGTTCTTC.

CDR3 protein: CASSVVPGDVGTEAFF. As DNA, the CDR3 is TGTGCCAGCAGCGTAGTACCAGGGGATGTTGGCACTGAAGCTTTCTTT. The V gene is TRBV9, the J gene TRBJ1-1; possible D gene TRBD1, 6 bases. Deletions cut 0 bases from V and 4 bases from J, with 16 bases between. The CDR3 runs 16 residues. Germline lookup yields CDR1 SGDLS and CDR2 YYNGEE.

V is TRBV19 and J is TRBJ2-3; 11 bases match TRBD2. V lost 4 bases and J lost 1; bases outside the gene matches: 4. This CDR3 region has 16 residues. Germline assignment: CDR1 LNHDA and CDR2 SQIVND (reference sequence). CDR3 residues: CASSRGTSGGTDTQYF. The CDR3 DNA reads as TGTGCCAGTAGTAGAGGGACTAGCGGAGGCACAGATACGCAGTATTTT.

V gene TRBV27 combines with J gene TRBJ2-3; TRBD2 agrees at 12 bases. The V gene's germline CDR1 is MNHEY and CDR2 SMNVEV (reference sequence). The CDR3 loop spans 15 amino acids. With V trimmed by 6 bases and J by 5 bases, 6 bases remained unmatched. The CDR3 bases are TGTGCCAGCAGCCCATCTAGCGGGAGGGGAGATACGCAGTATTTT. This codes for CASSPSSGRGDTQYF.

The chain recombines TRBV7-9 with TRBJ1-4; the D gene is possibly TRBD1 (6 bases). CDR1 SEHNR and CDR2 FQNEAQ come from the germline V gene (reference sequence). The CDR3 totals 15 residues. V gave up 4 bases and J gave up 8 bases, with 17 bases separating them. CDR3 protein: CASSSSGHSGEKLFF. In DNA, the CDR3 is TGTGCCAGCAGCTCCTCGGGACACTCGGGAGAAAAACTGTTTTTT.

V and J are TRBV4-2 and TRBJ1-5; the D is unclear. Between the trimmed V and J ends, which lost 0 bases and 3 bases, there was a span of 9 bases. The CDR3 sequence is 15 residues long. Germline V gene lookup returns CDR1 LGHNA and CDR2 YNFKEQ. CDR3 nucleotide sequence: TGTGCCAGCAGCCAAGATGGGCAGACCAATCAGCCCCAGCATTTT. Protein product: CASSQDGQTNQPQHF.

The rearrangement uses TRBV6-6 and TRBJ2-1, with a possible D match to TRBD1 (5 bases). Trimming took off 4 bases at V and 4 bases at J, with 5 bases between the two ends. The CDR3 extends over 12 amino acids. In germline, CDR1 is MNHNY, CDR2 SVGAGI (reference sequence). As DNA, the CDR3 is TGTGCCAGCAGTTCAGGGTACAATGAGCAGTTCTTC. Translation: CASSSGYNEQFF.

The chain joins TRBV7-9 to TRBJ2-1, with D perhaps matching TRBD2 (5 bases). Germline CDR1 reads SEHNR; CDR2 reads FQNEAQ (reference sequence). The V and J ends lost 5 bases and 1 base respectively, with 18 bases between them. This CDR3 comprises 17 residues. The CDR3 bases are TGTGCCAGCAGCCCCCGGGGATTCGGCCAGTCCTACAATGAGCAGTTCTTC. Its translation: CASSPRGFGQSYNEQFF.

V gene TRBV18 combines with J gene TRBJ2-3; 10 bases are a match to TRBD2. The V and J ends lost 3 bases and 4 bases, in that order; junction bases with no gene match: 7. Germline-derived CDR1 and CDR2 are KGHSH and LQKENI. There are 16 residues in the CDR3. The CDR3 is CASSPTAGGPPDTQYF. CDR3 in DNA: TGTGCCAGCTCACCTACAGCGGGAGGGCCCCCAGATACGCAGTATTTT.

V is TRBV6-6 and J is TRBJ1-5; D gene uncertain. Trimming took off 2 bases at V and 10 bases at J, with 15 bases between the two ends. This CDR3 has 14 residues. Germline V CDR1 and CDR2: MNHNY, SVGAGI (reference sequence). The CDR3 sequence: CASSYGRAGGPQHF. CDR3 sequence (DNA): TGTGCCAGCAGTTACGGTAGGGCAGGAGGACCCCAGCATTTT.

J is TRBJ1-1 and V is TRBV5-4; D gene uncertain. The germline V gene encodes CDR1 SGHNT and CDR2 YYREEE (reference sequence). Trimming shortened V by 2 bases and J by 4 bases, and 9 bases separated the two germline ends. The CDR3 is 13 amino acids. Here the CDR3 reads CASSFGRATEAFF. In DNA, the CDR3 is TGTGCCAGCAGCTTTGGGAGGGCCACTGAAGCTTTCTTT.

V gene TRBV27 combines with J gene TRBJ2-5; maybe TRBD2 (5 bases). This CDR3 spans 13 amino acids. Trimming removed 11 bases at V and 6 bases at J, with 19 bases between. Per germline, CDR1 MNHEY and CDR2 SMNVEV (reference sequence). The CDR3 spells CASGIVGRKTQYF. CDR3 DNA: TGTGCCTCGGGGATAGTGGGCCGTAAGACCCAGTACTTC.